Presented here are 25 T cell receptor beta chains from one specimen sequenced in a study of T cell changes during pregnancy in multiple sclerosis. Assay used: immunoSEQ multiplex PCR; TCRdb lists only in-frame clones, some missing. The sample lists approximately 41,000 clones, approximately 91% seen once, with roughly 1.5% in the top ten. The sample was PBMCs (not recorded whether the cells were cultured). These receptors were taken from a female donor with multiple sclerosis, enrolled in a pregnancy study.

The rearrangement uses TRBV7-6 and TRBJ2-1; D perhaps matches TRBD2 (5 bases). The germline V gene encodes CDR1 SGHVS and CDR2 FNYEAQ. The ends were cut back, 1 base at V and 0 bases at J, with 10 bases in the middle. There are 16 residues in the CDR3. CDR3 protein: CASSLGPGGSYNEQFF. Here the CDR3 DNA reads TGTGCCAGCAGCTTAGGTCCAGGAGGCTCCTACAATGAGCAGTTCTTC.

This chain uses TRBV10-3 with TRBJ2-2; 7 bases align to TRBD1. Germline-derived CDR1 and CDR2 are ENHRY and SYGVKD. J lost 1 base, V lost 6 bases, and 2 bases had no gene match. The CDR3 contains 14 residues. The CDR3 is CAIRGQRNTGELFF. Here the CDR3 DNA reads TGTGCCATCAGGGGACAGAGGAACACCGGGGAGCTGTTTTTT.

The CDR3 sequence: CASSFAGGSYNEQFF. In DNA, the CDR3 is TGTGCCAGCAGCTTTGCCGGGGGTTCGTACAATGAGCAGTTCTTC. The gene calls are TRBV7-2 and TRBJ2-1; TRBD2 is a possible D gene (6 bases). Trimming took 3 bases from V and 4 from J, leaving 13 bases between them. The germline gives CDR1 SGHTA, CDR2 FQGNSA. This CDR3 has 15 amino acids.

V usage is TRBV5-1 and J usage is TRBJ2-7; 10 nucleotides align to TRBD2. Looked up from germline, CDR1 is SGHRS and CDR2 is YFSETQ. CDR3 length: 15 amino acids. The trim removed 3 bases at V and 1 base at J, leaving 4 bases unmatched. CDR3 region: CASSSSSGSSYEQYF. For the CDR3, the DNA is TGCGCCAGCAGCTCTTCTAGCGGGAGTTCCTACGAGCAGTACTTC.

The chain combines TRBV5-1 with TRBJ2-7; the match to TRBD1 covers 10 bases. The CDR3 runs to 14 residues. Trimming took 5 bases from V and 5 from J; bases not matched to a gene: 7. CDR1 and CDR2 from the germline V gene are SGHRS and YFSETQ. CDR3 DNA: TGCGCCAGCAGACACGGACAGGGGGAGGACGAGCAGTACTTC. This sequence encodes CASRHGQGEDEQYF.

The rearrangement uses TRBV19 and TRBJ1-1, with no clear D. Trimming pared 3 bases from V and 2 bases from J, leaving 13 bases between. The CDR3 has 15 residues. Germline assignment: CDR1 LNHDA and CDR2 SQIVND (reference sequence). In nucleotides, the CDR3 is TGTGCCAGTAGTATTGTCCCAGGCGATAACACTGAAGCTTTCTTT. The encoded protein is CASSIVPGDNTEAFF.

A remark on this clone: Compared with germline, one end of the junction differs, possibly owing to a read error. The V and J genes are TRBV6-1 and TRBJ1-2, with D possibly being TRBD1 (5 bases). The CDR3 is made up of 13 amino acids. CDR1 is MNHNS, CDR2 SASEGT, per germline. The CDR3 protein is CASSESYEDTSSF. In nucleotides, the CDR3 is TGTGCCAGCAGTGAGAGTTATGAGGACACCTCCTCCTTC.

Written as DNA, the CDR3 is TGTGCTAGTGGAGGAGCTAGCACAGATACGCAGTATTTT. Residues: CASGGASTDTQYF. The rearrangement links TRBV12-5 to TRBJ2-3; D unresolved. The germline V gene encodes CDR1 LGHNT and CDR2 FRNRAP. Trimming cost V 6 bases and J 0 bases, with 7 bases left between them. This CDR3 region has 13 residues.

CDR3 coding DNA: TGCGCCAGCAGCCCCGTATTAGGGGGCACCGGGGAGCTGTTTTTT. The encoded protein is CASSPVLGGTGELFF. V usage is TRBV10-1 and J usage is TRBJ2-2, with a weak D call TRBD1 (6 bases). The CDR3 extends over 15 amino acids. V was clipped by 6 bases and J by 4 bases, with 15 bases between them. Germline V CDR1 and CDR2: WNHNN, SYGVQD (reference sequence).

The V and J genes are TRBV11-3 and TRBJ1-3; D is undetermined. Germline CDR1 SGHNT, CDR2 YENEEA. Trimming removed 4 bases from V and 9 bases from J, with 13 bases in between. This CDR3 comprises 13 residues. CDR3 protein: CASSSVTASTIYF. The DNA for the CDR3 is TGTGCCAGCAGCTCGGTTACGGCATCCACCATATATTTT. The full variable domain, rest sourced from reference TRBV11-3 and TRBJ1-3, is EAGVVQSPRYKIIEKKQPVAFWCNPISGHNTLYWYLQNLGQGPELLIRYENEEAVDDSQLPKDRFSAERLKGVDSTLKIQPAELGDSAVYLCASSSVTASTIYFGEGSWLTVV.

The chain has TRBV7-2 and TRBJ2-7, with D possibly called TRBD1 or TRBD2 (5 bases each). The CDR3 contains 12 residues. Germline CDR1 SGHTA, CDR2 FQGNSA. Trimming removed 3 bases at V and 6 bases at J, with 9 bases between. The CDR3 protein is CASSLGVTEQYF. CDR3 sequence (DNA): TGTGCCAGCAGCTTGGGGGTGACCGAGCAGTACTTC.

This clone appeared a single time. The chain joins TRBV18 to TRBJ2-1; either TRBD1 or TRBD2 may supply D (5 bases each). CDR3 length: 16 amino acids. Trimming removed 6 bases at V and 0 bases at J, with 15 bases between. Germline V gene data show CDR1 as KGHSH and CDR2 as LQKENI. The CDR3 DNA reads TGTGCCAGCTCCCCCCGGGGCGAGAGCTCCTACAATGAGCAGTTCTTC. Its protein product is CASSPRGESSYNEQFF.

This chain uses TRBV5-4 with TRBJ2-2; D might be TRBD1 or TRBD2, each matching 6 bases. The CDR3 consists of 15 residues. V lost 0 bases and J lost 9, with 15 bases in between. Germline CDR1 and CDR2: SGHNT and YYREEE (reference sequence). The CDR3 is CASSLGSGGGRELFF. The DNA for the CDR3 is TGTGCCAGCAGCTTGGGTTCCGGAGGGGGGAGGGAGCTGTTTTTT.

This sequence joins TRBV9 and TRBJ2-7, with TRBD2 matching over 10 bases. The CDR3 covers 15 residues. Germline CDR1 is SGDLS and CDR2 is YYNGEE. J was trimmed by 3 bases and V by 3 bases; bases with no gene match: 6. The CDR3 spells CASSAGSGRYYEQYF. The CDR3 DNA reads TGTGCCAGCAGCGCGGGTAGCGGGAGGTACTACGAGCAGTACTTC.

V gene TRBV19 combines with J gene TRBJ1-1; D unresolved. From germline, CDR1 is LNHDA and CDR2 SQIVND (reference sequence). This CDR3 is built from 15 residues. Trimming pared 3 bases from V and 8 bases from J, leaving 19 bases between. The CDR3 loop is CASSIGVSFIGEAFF. The DNA of the CDR3 is TGTGCCAGTAGTATTGGGGTCAGCTTCATCGGGGAAGCTTTCTTT.

The chain combines TRBV5-1 with TRBJ1-1; a possible D gene is TRBD1 (5 bases). The germline gives CDR1 SGHRS, CDR2 YFSETQ. CDR3 length: 16 residues. V was trimmed by 4 bases and J by 5 bases, leaving 21 bases between them. CDR3 in DNA: TGCGCCAGCAGCCCCGGGTTAGCTAGGGGAGGGACTGAAGCTTTCTTT. As protein: CASSPGLARGGTEAFF.

The CDR3 region has the DNA TGTGCCAGCACCGAAAATCTAGCGGGAGGGCCTGGCACAGATACGCAGTATTTT. Amino acids: CASTENLAGGPGTDTQYF. The chain recombines TRBV5-4 with TRBJ2-3; the match to TRBD2 covers 12 bases. Trimming removed 6 bases from V and 1 base from J; junction bases left unmatched: 12. This CDR3 contains 18 residues. Per the germline V gene, CDR1 is SGHNT and CDR2 is YYREEE (reference sequence).

The CDR3 DNA is TGTGCCAGCAGCTGGAACAGCGGTACGCAGTATTTT. As protein: CASSWNSGTQYF. The chain recombines TRBV11-2 with TRBJ2-3; tentative D call: TRBD2 (5 bases). CDR1 is SGHAT and CDR2 is FQNNGV in the germline V gene. This CDR3 has 12 residues. Trimming shortened V by 4 bases and J by 8 bases, and 10 bases separated the two germline ends.

V and J are TRBV28 and TRBJ2-7, with no clear D. Trimming cost V 3 bases and J 1 base, with 10 bases left between them. CDR1 and CDR2 (germline): MDHEN, SYDVKM. The CDR3 is 14 residues long. As DNA, the CDR3 is TGTGCCAGCAGTTTTTTCGAAGGTTCCTACGAGCAGTACTTC. It codes for CASSFFEGSYEQYF.

The rearrangement links TRBV11-1 to TRBJ2-3, with 9 bases fitting TRBD2. Germline V CDR1 and CDR2: SGHAT, FQDESV (reference sequence). The ends lost 0 bases at V and 3 bases at J; junction bases unmatched: 4. The CDR3 length is 16 residues. The CDR3 region is CASSLAPSGRTDTQYF. The CDR3, as DNA: TGTGCCAGCAGCTTAGCGCCCAGCGGGAGGACAGATACGCAGTATTTT.

The J gene is TRBJ2-5, the V gene TRBV5-5, with TRBD1 identical over 8 bases. The CDR3 consists of 14 residues. V lost 2 bases and J lost 5; bases outside the gene matches: 5. Germline V gene sequence: CDR1 SGHKS, CDR2 YYEKEE (reference sequence). The DNA for the CDR3 is TGTGCCAGCAGCTTCCAGGGGGCGTTTGAGACCCAGTACTTC. It encodes CASSFQGAFETQYF.

This clone was seen once. This chain links TRBV29-1 with TRBJ2-7; 7 bases align to TRBD1. J lost 1 base, V lost 4 bases, and 4 bases had no gene match. In germline, CDR1 is SQVTM, CDR2 ANQGSEA. The CDR3 consists of 13 residues. The CDR3 region is CSVVYRGSYEQYF. DNA for the CDR3: TGCAGCGTTGTGTACAGGGGATCCTACGAGCAGTACTTC.

The rearrangement uses TRBV6-4 and TRBJ2-6; D remains unclear. Germline CDR1 and CDR2: MRHNA and SNTAGT. V was pared by 6 bases and J by 4 bases, with 10 bases between. This CDR3 is built from 14 residues. The CDR3 loop is CASSPGSGANVLTF. The CDR3 DNA follows: TGTGCCAGCAGCCCTGGCTCGGGGGCCAACGTCCTGACTTTC.

The rearrangement uses TRBV5-1 and TRBJ1-3; D is unresolved. The CDR3 consists of 13 residues. The germline gives CDR1 SGHRS, CDR2 YFSETQ. Between the trimmed V and J ends, which lost 1 base and 3 bases, there was a span of 5 bases. Written as DNA, the CDR3 is TGCGCCAGCAGCTTGTACAGTGGAAACACCATATATTTT. It specifies CASSLYSGNTIYF. The whole variable domain, remainder taken from reference TRBV5-1 and TRBJ1-3, is KAGVTQTPRYLIKTRGQQVTLSCSPISGHRSVSWYQQTPGQGLQFLFEYFSETQRNKGNFPGRFSGRQFSNSRSEMNVSTLELGDSALYLCASSLYSGNTIYFGEGSWLTVV.

In DNA, the CDR3 is TGTGCCAGCAGTGTCCCCGGGACAGGGGTTTTCTATGGCTACACCTTC. Protein product: CASSVPGTGVFYGYTF. This chain uses TRBV27 with TRBJ1-2; TRBD1 matches at 10 bases. V gave up 5 bases and J gave up 4 bases; unmatched junction bases: 10. This CDR3 is built from 16 residues. In germline, CDR1 is MNHEY, CDR2 SMNVEV (reference sequence).